The clone carrying this T cell receptor beta chain was found many times. TCRdb called the 5' RACE reads again in MiXCR, with one record for every CDR3 protein. Seen here are 1.5 million to 2 million distinct CDR3 sequences, roughly 35% observed once, and the top ten hold roughly 0.3%. The record originates from a study of identical twins. The CDR3 runs to 12 residues. In germline, CDR1 is SGHTA, CDR2 FQGNSA. The ends were cut back, 0 bases at V and 4 bases at J, with 3 bases in the middle. Sequenced material: cord blood. V and J are TRBV7-2 and TRBJ1-2; the D is unclear. This receptor was identified in a newborn girl in good health. The CDR3 region has the DNA TGTGCCAGCAGCTTAGCAGGCTATGGCTACACCTTC. Translated, it gives CASSLAGYGYTF.